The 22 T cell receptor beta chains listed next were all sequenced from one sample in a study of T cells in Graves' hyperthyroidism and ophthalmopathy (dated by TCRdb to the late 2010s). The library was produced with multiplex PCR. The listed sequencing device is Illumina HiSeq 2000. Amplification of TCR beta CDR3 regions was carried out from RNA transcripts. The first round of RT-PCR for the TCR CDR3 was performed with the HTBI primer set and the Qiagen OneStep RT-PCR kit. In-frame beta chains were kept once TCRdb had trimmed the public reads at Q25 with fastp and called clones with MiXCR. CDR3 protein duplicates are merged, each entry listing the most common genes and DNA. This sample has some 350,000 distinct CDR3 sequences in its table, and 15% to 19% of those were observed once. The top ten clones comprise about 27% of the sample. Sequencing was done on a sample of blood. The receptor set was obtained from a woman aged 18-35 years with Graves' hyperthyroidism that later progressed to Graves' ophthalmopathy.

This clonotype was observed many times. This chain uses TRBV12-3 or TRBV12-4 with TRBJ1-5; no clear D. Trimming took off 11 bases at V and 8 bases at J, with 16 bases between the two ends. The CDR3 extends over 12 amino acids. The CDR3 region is CASRRDVEPQHF. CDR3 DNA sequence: TGTGCCTCAAGGCGCGACGTAGAGCCCCAGCATTTT.

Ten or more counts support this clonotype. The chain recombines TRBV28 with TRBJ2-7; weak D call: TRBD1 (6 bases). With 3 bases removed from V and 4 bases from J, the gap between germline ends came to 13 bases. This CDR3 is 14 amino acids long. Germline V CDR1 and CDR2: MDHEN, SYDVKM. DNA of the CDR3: TGTGCCAGCAGTTTCCCAGGGGTAGTTTACGAGCAGTACTTC. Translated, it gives CASSFPGVVYEQYF.

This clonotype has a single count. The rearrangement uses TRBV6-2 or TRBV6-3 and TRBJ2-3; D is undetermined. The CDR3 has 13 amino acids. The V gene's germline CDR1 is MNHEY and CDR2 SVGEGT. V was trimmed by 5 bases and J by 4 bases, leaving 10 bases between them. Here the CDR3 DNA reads TGTGCCAGCAGTCGCCGGGCGGCAGATACGCAGTATTTT. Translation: CASSRRAADTQYF.

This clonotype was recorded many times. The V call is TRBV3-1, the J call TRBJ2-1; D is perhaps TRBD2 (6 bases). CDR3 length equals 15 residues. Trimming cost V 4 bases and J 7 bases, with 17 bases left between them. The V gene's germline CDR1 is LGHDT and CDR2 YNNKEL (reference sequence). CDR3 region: CASSPPVASVNEQFF. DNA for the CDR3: TGTGCCAGCAGCCCCCCTGTGGCTAGCGTAAATGAGCAGTTCTTC.

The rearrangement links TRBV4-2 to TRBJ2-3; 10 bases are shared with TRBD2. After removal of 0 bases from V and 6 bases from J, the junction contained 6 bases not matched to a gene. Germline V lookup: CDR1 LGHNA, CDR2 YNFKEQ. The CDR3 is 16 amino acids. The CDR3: CASSQEGSGRPDTQYF. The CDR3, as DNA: TGTGCCAGCAGCCAAGAAGGTAGCGGGAGGCCGGATACGCAGTATTTT.

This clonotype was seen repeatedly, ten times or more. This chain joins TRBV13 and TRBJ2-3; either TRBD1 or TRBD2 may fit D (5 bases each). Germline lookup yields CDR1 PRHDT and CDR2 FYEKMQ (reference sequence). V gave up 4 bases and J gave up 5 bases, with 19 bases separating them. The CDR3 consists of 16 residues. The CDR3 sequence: CASSSPFGRDGDTQYF. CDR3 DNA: TGTGCCAGCAGCTCACCCTTCGGCAGGGACGGAGATACGCAGTATTTT.

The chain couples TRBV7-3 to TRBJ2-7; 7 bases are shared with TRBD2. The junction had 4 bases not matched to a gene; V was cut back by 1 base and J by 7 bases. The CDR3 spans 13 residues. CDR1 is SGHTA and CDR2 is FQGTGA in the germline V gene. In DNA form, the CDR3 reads TGTGCCAGCAGCTTAATAGCGGGCAGTGAGCAGTACTTC. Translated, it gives CASSLIAGSEQYF.

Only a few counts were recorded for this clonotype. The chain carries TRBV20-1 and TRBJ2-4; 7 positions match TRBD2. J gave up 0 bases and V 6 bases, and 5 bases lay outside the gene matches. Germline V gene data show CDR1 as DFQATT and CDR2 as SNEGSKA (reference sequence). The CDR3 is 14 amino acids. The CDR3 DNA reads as TGCAGTGCCAGGGAGGGTGCAGCCAAAAACATTCAGTACTTC. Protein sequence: CSAREGAAKNIQYF.

DNA of the CDR3: TGTGCCAGCAGCGTAGCACTCAACGGGGGAGAGACCCAGTACTTC. Encoded protein: CASSVALNGGETQYF. J is TRBJ2-5 and V is TRBV9; tentatively, D is TRBD2 (6 bases). Trimming removed 0 bases at V and 4 bases at J, with 13 bases between. The CDR3 contains 15 residues. Germline CDR1 SGDLS, CDR2 YYNGEE.

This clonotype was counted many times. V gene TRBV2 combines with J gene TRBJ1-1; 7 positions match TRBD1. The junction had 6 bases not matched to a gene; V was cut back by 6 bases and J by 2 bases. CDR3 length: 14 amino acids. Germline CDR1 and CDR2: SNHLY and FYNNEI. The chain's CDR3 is CASRPGTANTEAFF. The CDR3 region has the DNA TGTGCCAGCAGACCCGGGACAGCTAACACTGAAGCTTTCTTT.

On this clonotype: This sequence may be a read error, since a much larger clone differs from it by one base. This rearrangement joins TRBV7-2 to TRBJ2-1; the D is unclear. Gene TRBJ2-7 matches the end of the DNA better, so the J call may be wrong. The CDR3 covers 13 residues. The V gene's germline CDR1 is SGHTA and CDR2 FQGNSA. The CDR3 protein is CASSSTRRNEQYF. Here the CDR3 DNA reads TGTGCCAGCAGTTCGACCCGACGCAATGAGCAGTACTTC.

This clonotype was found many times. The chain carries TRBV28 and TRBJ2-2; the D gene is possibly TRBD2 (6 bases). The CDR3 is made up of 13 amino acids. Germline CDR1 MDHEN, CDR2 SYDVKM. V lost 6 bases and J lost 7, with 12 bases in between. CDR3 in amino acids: CASSLTGVGELFF. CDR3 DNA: TGTGCCAGCAGCCTTACGGGGGTCGGGGAGCTGTTTTTT.

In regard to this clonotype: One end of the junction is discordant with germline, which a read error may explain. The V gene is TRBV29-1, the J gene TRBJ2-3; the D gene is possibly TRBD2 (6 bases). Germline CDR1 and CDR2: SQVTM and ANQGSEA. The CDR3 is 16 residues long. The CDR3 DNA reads TGCAGCTTCCCGACGGGGCTAGCGAGAAGCACAGATATGCAGTATTTT. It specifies CSFPTGLARSTDMQYF.

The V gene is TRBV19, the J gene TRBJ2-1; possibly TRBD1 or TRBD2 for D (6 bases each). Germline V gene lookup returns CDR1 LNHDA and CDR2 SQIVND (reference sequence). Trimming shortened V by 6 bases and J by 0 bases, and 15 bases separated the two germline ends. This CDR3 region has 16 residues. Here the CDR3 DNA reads TGTGCCAGTAGAACTAGGGGGGAAGGCTCCTACAATGAGCAGTTCTTC. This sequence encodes CASRTRGEGSYNEQFF.

CDR3 residues: CASSWGGGGELFF. DNA of the CDR3: TGTGCCAGCAGTTGGGGGGGGGGCGGGGAGCTGTTTTTT. The genes are TRBV6-1 and TRBJ2-2; the match to TRBD2 covers 7 bases. There are 13 residues in the CDR3. In germline, CDR1 is MNHNS, CDR2 SASEGT. V was clipped by 5 bases and J by 7 bases; unmatched bases: 4.

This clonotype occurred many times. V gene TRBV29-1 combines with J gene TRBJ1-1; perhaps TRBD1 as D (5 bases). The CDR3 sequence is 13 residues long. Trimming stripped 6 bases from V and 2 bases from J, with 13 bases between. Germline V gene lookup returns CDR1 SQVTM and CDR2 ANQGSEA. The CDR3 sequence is CSVLWGGNTEAFF. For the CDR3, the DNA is TGCAGCGTACTTTGGGGGGGTAACACTGAAGCTTTCTTT.

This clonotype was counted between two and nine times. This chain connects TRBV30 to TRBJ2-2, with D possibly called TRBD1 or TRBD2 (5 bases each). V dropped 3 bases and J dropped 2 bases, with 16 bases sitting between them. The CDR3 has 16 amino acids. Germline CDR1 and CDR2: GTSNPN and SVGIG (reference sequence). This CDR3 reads CAWSEGSGLNTGELFF. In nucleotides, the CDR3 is TGTGCCTGGAGCGAGGGGAGCGGCCTCAACACCGGGGAGCTGTTTTTT.

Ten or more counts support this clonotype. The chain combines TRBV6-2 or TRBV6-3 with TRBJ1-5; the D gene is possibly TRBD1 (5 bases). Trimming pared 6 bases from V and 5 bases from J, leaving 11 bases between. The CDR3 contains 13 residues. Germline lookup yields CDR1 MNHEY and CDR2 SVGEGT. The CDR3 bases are TGTGCCAGCAGGCACCTCAGGGATCAGCCCCAGCATTTT. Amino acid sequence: CASRHLRDQPQHF.

CDR3 amino acids: CASSVSGVEQFF. The CDR3 DNA sequence: TGTGCCAGCAGCGTATCAGGGGTTGAGCAGTTCTTC. The genes are TRBV9 and TRBJ2-1; TRBD1 is a possible D gene (6 bases). Trimming stripped 1 base from V and 9 bases from J, with 8 bases between. Germline-derived CDR1 and CDR2 are SGDLS and YYNGEE. The CDR3 sequence is 12 residues long.

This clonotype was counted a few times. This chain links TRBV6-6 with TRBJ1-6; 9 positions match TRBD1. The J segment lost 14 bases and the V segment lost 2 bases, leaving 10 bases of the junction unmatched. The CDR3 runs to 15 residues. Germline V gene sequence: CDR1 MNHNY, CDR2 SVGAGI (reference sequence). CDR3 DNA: TGTGCCAGCAGTTACGCACAGGGGGCGCGACGGACCCTCCACTTT. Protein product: CASSYAQGARRTLHF.

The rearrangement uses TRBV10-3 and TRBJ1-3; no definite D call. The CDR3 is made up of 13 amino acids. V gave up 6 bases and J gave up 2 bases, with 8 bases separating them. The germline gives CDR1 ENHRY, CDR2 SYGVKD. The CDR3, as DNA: TGTGCCATCAGGATGGGAACTGGAAACACCATATATTTT. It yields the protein CAIRMGTGNTIYF.

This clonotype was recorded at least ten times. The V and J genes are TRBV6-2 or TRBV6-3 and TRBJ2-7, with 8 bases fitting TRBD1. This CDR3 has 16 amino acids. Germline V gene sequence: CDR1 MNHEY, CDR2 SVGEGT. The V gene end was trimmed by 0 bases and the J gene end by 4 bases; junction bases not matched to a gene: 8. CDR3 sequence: CASSYSSAGGGYEQYF. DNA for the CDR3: TGTGCCAGCAGTTACTCCTCGGCAGGGGGCGGGTACGAGCAGTACTTC.